A selection of T cell receptor beta chains follows, all from one sample in a study of human T cells and chemical hapten exposure. TCRdb reprocessed the RACE reads via MiXCR and lists one record per CDR3 protein. Counted here are fewer than 400,000 distinct CDR3 sequences, approximately 6.9% occurring once; the ten biggest clones make up around 8.4%. Sequencing was performed on whole blood, taken in connection with sensitization to the hapten diphenylcyclopropenone (DPC). These receptors all come from a woman younger than 30 with alopecia areata. Some clones in this sample may be carry-over from other donors' samples. Both conserved end residues are part of each CDR3. A D gene is named only where the DNA matches it firmly. Size values are once, few and many counts, or a class for expanded clones, and some rows have none.

D: TRBD1
J: TRBJ2-3
length: 17
V: TRBV5-1
size: many
DNA: TGCGCCAGCAGCTTGGCGATTAAGGGACAGGGCCCAGATACGCAGTATTTT
CDR3: CASSLAIKGQGPDTQYF

D: TRBD1
J: TRBJ2-3
length: 15
V: TRBV6-5
size: many
DNA: TGTGCCACCGCCATTACAGGGGCTCGCACAGATACGCAGTATTTT
CDR3: CATAITGARTDTQYF

D: NA
J: TRBJ1-6
length: 17
V: TRBV7-2
size: NA
DNA: TGTGCCAGCAGCTTAGGGAATCTCGGCTCCTATAATTCACCCCTCCACTTT
CDR3: CASSLGNLGSYNSPLHF

D: TRBD1
J: TRBJ1-1
length: 16
V: TRBV7-3
size: few
DNA: TGTGCCAGCAGCTCGTCGGCCGGGACAGGGAACACTGAAGCTTTCTTT
CDR3: CASSSSAGTGNTEAFF

D: NA
J: TRBJ2-7
length: 14
V: TRBV4-1
size: NA
DNA: TGCGCCAGCAGCCAAGGATACTCCGCCTACGAGCAGTACTTC
CDR3: CASSQGYSAYEQYF

D: TRBD2
J: TRBJ2-5
length: 15
V: TRBV2
size: few
DNA: TGTGCCAGCACAGCGAGCGGGGGGGCCGATGAGACCCAGTACTTC
CDR3: CASTASGGADETQYF

D: TRBD2
J: TRBJ2-3
length: 15
V: TRBV6-5
size: few
DNA: TGTGCCAGCTCATGGGGACTAGCGGGCCCAGATACGCAGTATTTT
CDR3: CASSWGLAGPDTQYF

D: TRBD1
J: TRBJ2-6
length: 16
V: TRBV5-1
size: NA
DNA: TGCGCCAGCAGCTTTCAGGGGGCGCCCGGGGCCAACGTCCTGACTTTC
CDR3: CASSFQGAPGANVLTF

D: NA
J: TRBJ1-4
length: 13
V: TRBV11-2
size: few
DNA: TGTGCCAGCAGCTTGGAGGTCGGTGAAAAACTGTTTTTT
CDR3: CASSLEVGEKLFF

D: NA
J: TRBJ2-2
length: 12
V: TRBV20-1
size: NA
DNA: TGCAGTGCTAGAGAATTTCCCGGGGAGCTGTTTTTT
CDR3: CSAREFPGELFF

D: NA
J: TRBJ1-2
length: 13
V: TRBV28
size: NA
DNA: TGTGCCACCCGCTGGGGGGGGACCTTCGGCTACACCTTC
CDR3: CATRWGGTFGYTF

D: NA
J: TRBJ2-4
length: 13
V: TRBV29-1
size: NA
DNA: TGCAGCGTTGAAGGCGAAGCCAAAAACATTCAGTACTTC
CDR3: CSVEGEAKNIQYF

D: NA
J: TRBJ2-5
length: 16
V: TRBV4-2
size: NA
DNA: TGTGCCAGCAGCCAAGGAATCTCCGGAAAACAAGAGACCCAGTACTTC
CDR3: CASSQGISGKQETQYF

D: NA
J: TRBJ1-6
length: 14
V: TRBV6-2/TRBV6-3
size: few
DNA: TGTGCCAGCAGTTTAGACGGGGAAGGTTCACCCCTCCACTTT
CDR3: CASSLDGEGSPLHF

D: NA
J: TRBJ2-3
length: 15
V: TRBV7-9
size: NA
DNA: TGTGCCAGCAGCTTTACCGGGAGCGGCACAGATACGCAGTATTTT
CDR3: CASSFTGSGTDTQYF

D: TRBD2
J: TRBJ2-1
length: 17
V: TRBV19
size: NA
DNA: TGTGCCAGTAGACCGGGACTAGCGGGGGGAACTCACAATGAGCAGTTCTTC
CDR3: CASRPGLAGGTHNEQFF

D: NA
J: TRBJ2-3
length: 13
V: TRBV5-4
size: NA
DNA: TGTGCCAGCAGGCTGCCGGGGGCGGATACGCAGTATTTT
CDR3: CASRLPGADTQYF

D: NA
J: TRBJ1-2
length: 10
V: TRBV27
size: NA
DNA: TGTGCCAGCAGGGTCGGCGGCTACACCTTC
CDR3: CASRVGGYTF

D: NA
J: TRBJ2-6
length: 16
V: TRBV10-3
size: few
DNA: TGTGCCATCAGTGATTTACACTCCTCTGGGGCCAACGTCCTGACTTTC
CDR3: CAISDLHSSGANVLTF